What follows describes a single T cell receptor beta chain. This CDR3 is 15 amino acids long. Trimming shortened V by 0 bases and J by 4 bases, and 12 bases separated the two germline ends. Germline V gene lookup returns CDR1 PRHDT and CDR2 FYEKMQ (reference sequence). The data derive from a study of blood T cell repertoires in COVID-19. Looking at the study overall: The study drew acute and convalescent COVID-19 samples from the United States, Italy and Spain. T cells, B-cell-depleted T cells, or PBMCs provided the cDNA or gDNA that served as material.

Study processing details: Reference gene primers were amplified, and this amplification served to estimate nucleated cell counts. Using immunoSEQ multiplex PCR, the repertoire was profiled, and TCRdb retains in-frame clones only, with some absent. The V and J calls and clone size were taken over from that table, and D and trimming were inferred from the DNA. This table has around 60,000 clones, roughly three quarters appearing once. Sequencing used peripheral blood. The rearrangement joins TRBV13 to TRBJ1-1; D gene uncertain. This receptor was taken from a human donor in a cohort sampled during active COVID-19. The CDR3 nucleotides are TGTGCCAGCAGCTTAGGGGGCACCCGTGGCACTGAAGCTTTCTTT. Amino acids: CASSLGGTRGTEAFF.